One and the same sample provided the 28 T cell receptor beta chains below, sequenced in a study of blood T cell repertoires in COVID-19. Profiled with immunoSEQ multiplex PCR; TCRdb holds only in-frame clones, not every one. The table includes over 350,000 clones, more than 85% detected once. The sequenced sample consisted of peripheral blood. These receptor sequences come from a woman aged 30 to 39 with acute or convalescent COVID-19.

This clone occurred once. The junction does not match germline at one end; this may be a read error. The CDR3 spells CASSFRTGADGVDF. The CDR3 nucleotides read TGCGCCAGCAGCTTTCGAACAGGGGCGGACGGAGTAGACTTC. The rearrangement joins TRBV5-1 to TRBJ2-7; TRBD1 matches 7 bases. Germline CDR1 and CDR2: SGHRS and YFSETQ. CDR3 length equals 14 residues.

The genes are TRBV28 and TRBJ1-5; maybe TRBD1 (5 bases). Per germline, CDR1 MDHEN and CDR2 SYDVKM. The CDR3 loop spans 15 amino acids. V was shortened by 2 bases and J by 1 base, with 9 bases between the two germline ends. For the CDR3, the DNA is TGTGCCAGCAGTTTACTTTCAGGGAGCAATCAGCCCCAGCATTTT. It encodes CASSLLSGSNQPQHF.

This chain links TRBV30 with TRBJ1-2; D possibly corresponds to TRBD1 (5 bases). Germline CDR1 GTSNPN, CDR2 SVGIG (reference sequence). The CDR3 has 13 amino acids. V lost 4 bases to trimming and J lost 1 base, with 10 bases between them. This CDR3 is CAWMSGGNYGYTF. In DNA form, the CDR3 reads TGTGCCTGGATGAGCGGGGGTAACTATGGCTACACCTTC.

As DNA, the CDR3 is TGTGCCACCAGCAGAGATACTGACAGGGGACAAGAGACCCAGTACTTC. This translates into CATSRDTDRGQETQYF. V is TRBV15 and J is TRBJ2-5; 8 nucleotides line up with TRBD1. With V trimmed by 0 bases and J by 2 bases, 5 bases remained unmatched. From germline, CDR1 is LNHNV and CDR2 YYDKDF (reference sequence). CDR3 length: 16 residues. The whole variable domain, filled in from reference TRBV15 and TRBJ2-5, reads DAMVIQNPRYQVTQFGKPVTLSCSQTLNHNVMYWYQQKSSQAPKLLFHYYDKDFNNEADTPDNFQSRRPNTSFCFLDIRSPGLGDTAMYLCATSRDTDRGQETQYFGPGTRLLVL.

This chain connects TRBV3-1 (or the pseudogene TRBV3-2) to TRBJ2-2; 10 nucleotides agree with TRBD2. Germline CDR1 and CDR2: LGHDT and YNNKEL (reference sequence). Trimming took 8 bases from V and 2 from J; bases not matched to a gene: 11. This CDR3 spans 17 amino acids. The CDR3 loop is CASWGLAGVPNTGELFF. The CDR3 DNA reads as TGTGCCAGCTGGGGGCTAGCGGGGGTCCCAAACACCGGGGAGCTGTTTTTT.

V is TRBV5-1 and J is TRBJ1-4; the D gene is possibly TRBD1 (5 bases). Germline values: CDR1 SGHRS, CDR2 YFSETQ. Trimming cost V 4 bases and J 4 bases, with 20 bases left between them. This CDR3 has 17 amino acids. For the CDR3, the DNA is TGCGCCAGCAGCCCCGGAGAGCGACAGCCTCTTAATGAAAAACTGTTTTTT. Translating gives CASSPGERQPLNEKLFF.

In its sample, this clone was seen a few times. The gene calls are TRBV19 and TRBJ2-1; TRBD2 agrees at 11 bases. Germline V gene lookup returns CDR1 LNHDA and CDR2 SQIVND (reference sequence). CDR3 length equals 15 residues. The V gene end was trimmed by 4 bases and the J gene end by 2 bases; junction bases not matched to a gene: 1. This chain's CDR3 is CASSTSGGTYNEQFF. CDR3 in DNA: TGTGCCAGTAGTACTAGCGGGGGGACCTACAATGAGCAGTTCTTC.

The chain links TRBV6-6 to TRBJ2-3, with 7 bases aligning to TRBD1. Losses at the gene ends were 0 bases for V and 4 bases for J; bases not matched to a gene: 4. Germline-derived CDR1 and CDR2 are MNHNY and SVGAGI (reference sequence). The CDR3 is made up of 15 amino acids. The CDR3 loop is CASSYSTRGPDTQYF. CDR3 sequence (DNA): TGTGCCAGCAGTTACTCGACGAGGGGGCCAGATACGCAGTATTTT.

The chain combines TRBV12-3 or TRBV12-4 with TRBJ2-2; D uncertain. The CDR3 loop spans 13 amino acids. Trimming cost V 6 bases and J 5 bases, with 10 bases left between them. DNA for the CDR3: TGTGCCAGCAGCTCTCCCAGAACCGGGGAGCTGTTTTTT. As protein: CASSSPRTGELFF.

The chain carries TRBV5-4 and TRBJ2-2, with 12 bases lining up with TRBD2. Trimming at V came to 1 base and at J to 1 base, leaving 5 bases not matched to a gene. The length of the CDR3 is 18 residues. Germline loops: CDR1 SGHNT, CDR2 YYREEE (reference sequence). The CDR3 loop is CASSLPLTSGGNTGELFF. DNA of the CDR3: TGTGCCAGCAGCTTGCCCCTGACTAGCGGGGGGAACACCGGGGAGCTGTTTTTT.

The chain is built from TRBV7-9 and TRBJ1-2; 8 nucleotides match TRBD1. V was pared by 2 bases and J by 2 bases, with 7 bases of the junction left unmatched. Germline CDR1 and CDR2: SEHNR and FQNEAQ (reference sequence). The CDR3 has 16 residues. Here the CDR3 reads CASSLHKGQDNYGYTF. In nucleotides, the CDR3 is TGTGCCAGCAGCTTACACAAGGGACAGGACAACTATGGCTACACCTTC.

In the case of this clone: In the same sample, other DNA sequences code for this CDR3. V usage is TRBV7-2 and J usage is TRBJ2-7; tentative D call: TRBD1 (5 bases). The CDR3 has 14 residues. V was pared by 3 bases and J by 4 bases, with 13 bases between. The V gene's germline CDR1 is SGHTA and CDR2 FQGNSA. CDR3 residues: CASSLVQGRYEQYF. The DNA of the CDR3 is TGTGCCAGCAGCTTGGTGCAGGGTCGGTACGAGCAGTACTTC.

This clone was seen once. The chain combines TRBV18 with TRBJ2-3; 12 nucleotides match TRBD2. Looked up from germline, CDR1 is KGHSH and CDR2 is LQKENI. The CDR3 spans 18 residues. With V trimmed by 0 bases and J by 1 base, 5 bases remained unmatched. For the CDR3, the DNA is TGTGCCAGCTCACCACCGCTAGCGGGGGGGCGGGGCACAGATACGCAGTATTTT. Translating gives CASSPPLAGGRGTDTQYF.

The V and J genes are TRBV5-6 and TRBJ1-6; D call uncertain. Germline V gene data show CDR1 as SGHDT and CDR2 as YYEEEE. There are 16 residues in the CDR3. Trimming left V 5 bases short and J 6 bases short, with 18 bases between. Written as DNA, the CDR3 is TGTGCCAGCAGTTCCGCAAAGTCCAGATCTAATTCACCCCTCCACTTT. Translated: CASSSAKSRSNSPLHF.

A few counts support this clone. This chain uses TRBV11-2 with TRBJ2-7, with 7 bases fitting TRBD2. V lost 6 bases to trimming and J lost 2 bases; unmatched junction nucleotides: 10. The germline CDR1 and CDR2 sequences are SGHAT and FQNNGV. CDR3 length: 15 residues. The CDR3 reads CASRPAGRGAYEQYF. In DNA form, the CDR3 reads TGTGCCAGCAGGCCAGCGGGACGGGGGGCCTACGAGCAGTACTTC.

The chain combines TRBV6-2 or TRBV6-3 with TRBJ2-3; D not certain. CDR3 size: 15 residues. The V end lost 5 bases, the J end lost 1 base, and 13 bases lay between the germline ends. Germline CDR1 MNHEY, CDR2 SVGEGT. The CDR3 spells CASSPNSVRTDTQYF. Written as DNA, the CDR3 is TGTGCCAGCAGTCCGAACAGTGTTCGCACAGATACGCAGTATTTT.

The chain employs TRBV7-3 and TRBJ2-2; TRBD2 is a possible D gene (5 bases). The CDR3 is made up of 16 amino acids. Germline V gene lookup returns CDR1 SGHTA and CDR2 FQGTGA. Trimming took off 2 bases at V and 2 bases at J, with 12 bases between the two ends. This CDR3 is CASSLGLGLNTGELFF. In nucleotides, the CDR3 is TGTGCCAGCAGCTTAGGGTTAGGACTCAACACCGGGGAGCTGTTTTTT.

This chain links TRBV28 with TRBJ2-3; 7 nucleotides line up with TRBD2. The V gene's germline CDR1 is MDHEN and CDR2 SYDVKM. The CDR3 spans 13 residues. The V gene end was trimmed by 7 bases and the J gene end by 8 bases; junction bases not matched to a gene: 9. Written as DNA, the CDR3 is TGTGCCAGCAACCTGGGGGGGGAGGCTACGCAGTATTTT. This translates into CASNLGGEATQYF.

V gene TRBV27 combines with J gene TRBJ2-7, with D perhaps TRBD1 (5 bases). CDR1 and CDR2 (germline): MNHEY, SMNVEV (reference sequence). This CDR3 has 13 residues. Trimming left V 5 bases short and J 4 bases short, with 12 bases between. CDR3 sequence (DNA): TGTGCCAGCAGTACAGGCATGGGGTACGAGCAGTACTTC. Its protein is CASSTGMGYEQYF.

The CDR3 loop is CASSIGGWGNQPQHF. The CDR3 bases are TGTGCCAGTAGTATAGGAGGGTGGGGCAATCAGCCCCAGCATTTT. The chain couples TRBV19 to TRBJ1-5; D ambiguous. Trimming pared 1 base from V and 2 bases from J, leaving 9 bases between. The CDR3 is 15 amino acids. Germline loops: CDR1 LNHDA, CDR2 SQIVND (reference sequence).

The chain carries TRBV4-2 and TRBJ1-1; the match to TRBD1 covers 9 bases. In germline, CDR1 is LGHNA, CDR2 YNFKEQ. V shed 2 bases and J 4 bases; nucleotides not matched to a gene: 5. CDR3 length equals 15 residues. Here the CDR3 DNA reads TGTGCCAGCAGCCAAAAGGGGACAGGGAGCACTGAAGCTTTCTTT. Amino acids: CASSQKGTGSTEAFF.

The rearrangement links TRBV7-8 to TRBJ2-7; perhaps TRBD1 as D (5 bases). This CDR3 is built from 13 residues. The V end was cut by 5 bases, the J end by 1 base, with 9 bases between. Per germline, CDR1 SGHVS and CDR2 FQNEAQ. This CDR3 is CASSIDRSYEQYF. The CDR3 bases are TGTGCCAGCAGCATAGACAGATCCTACGAGCAGTACTTC. The full variable domain, with the rest looked up from reference TRBV7-8 and TRBJ2-7, is GAGVSQSPRYKVAKRGQDVALRCDPISGHVSLFWYQQALGQGPEFLTYFQNEAQLDKSGLPSDRFFAERPEGSVSTLKIQRTQQEDSAVYLCASSIDRSYEQYFGPGTRLTVT.

V gene TRBV12-3 or TRBV12-4 combines with J gene TRBJ1-5; D gene uncertain. The CDR3 is 11 amino acids. V was cut by 7 bases and J by 4 bases, with 5 bases left in between. The CDR3 DNA reads as TGTGCCAGCAACATAAATCAGCCCCAGCATTTT. Protein: CASNINQPQHF.

The V and J genes are TRBV5-4 and TRBJ2-7, with TRBD2 matching over 7 bases. The CDR3 sequence is 14 residues long. Losses at the gene ends were 4 bases for V and 4 bases for J; bases not matched to a gene: 8. Germline lookup yields CDR1 SGHNT and CDR2 YYREEE (reference sequence). CDR3 bases: TGTGCCAGCAGCGCGAGCGGGGAAATTTACGAGCAGTACTTC. Amino acid sequence: CASSASGEIYEQYF.

The J gene is TRBJ2-7, the V gene TRBV25-1; D gene unclear. This CDR3 spans 12 amino acids. From germline, CDR1 is MGHDK and CDR2 SYGVNS. V dropped 3 bases and J dropped 7 bases, with 10 bases sitting between them. This CDR3 reads CASSDLQWEQYF. The CDR3 nucleotides are TGTGCCAGCAGTGACCTCCAGTGGGAGCAGTACTTC.

This chain links TRBV7-2 with TRBJ2-7, with 7 bases fitting TRBD1. Per germline, CDR1 SGHTA and CDR2 FQGNSA. This CDR3 is 14 amino acids long. V lost 5 bases to trimming and J lost 1 base; unmatched junction nucleotides: 5. CDR3: CASSVGGGSYEQYF. CDR3 in DNA: TGTGCCAGCAGCGTAGGGGGCGGTTCCTACGAGCAGTACTTC.

The chain is built from TRBV7-3 and TRBJ2-3; the match to TRBD2 covers 9 bases. The V and J ends lost 5 bases and 0 bases, in that order; junction bases with no gene match: 12. The CDR3 is 18 residues long. The germline V gene has CDR1 SGHTA and CDR2 FQGTGA. The CDR3 coding sequence is TGTGCCAGCAGCCTCCATGGACTAGCGAGAACTAGCACAGATACGCAGTATTTT. Residues: CASSLHGLARTSTDTQYF.

The V gene is TRBV11-2, the J gene TRBJ1-5, with 9 nucleotides matching TRBD1. Germline CDR1 SGHAT, CDR2 FQNNGV. Trimming removed 5 bases from V and 7 bases from J; junction bases left unmatched: 6. This CDR3 contains 14 residues. CDR3 region: CASSLTGGGQPQHF. The CDR3 nucleotides read TGTGCCAGCAGCCTAACAGGGGGCGGGCAGCCCCAGCATTTT.